These 20 T cell receptor beta chains were sequenced from one sample in a study of OX40 agonist ivuxolimab in advanced cancers. Profiled with immunoSEQ multiplex PCR; TCRdb holds only in-frame clones, not every one. There are about 20,000 clones in the sample; approximately 78% occur only once, and about 23% lies in the top ten. The material was CD4+ or CD8+ T cells sorted from blood, obtained in a trial of the OX40 agonist ivuxolimab. These receptors were taken from an adult with an advanced solid tumor such as melanoma, head and neck, liver or kidney cancer.

This chain connects TRBV9 to TRBJ1-3; D possibly corresponds to TRBD1 (5 bases). CDR3 length: 14 residues. V was cut by 2 bases and J by 4 bases, with 10 bases left in between. Germline-derived CDR1 and CDR2 are SGDLS and YYNGEE. In DNA form, the CDR3 reads TGTGCCAGCAGCGTGGGGGGAGGCGGAAACACCATATATTTT. Protein product: CASSVGGGGNTIYF.

This clone came up once. The CDR3 DNA is TGTGCCAGCAGCCCCTCCGACAGGGGAATCTACGAGCAGTACTTC. This encodes CASSPSDRGIYEQYF. The chain recombines TRBV11-2 with TRBJ2-5, with TRBD1 identical over 8 bases. The DNA end favors TRBJ2-7, so the J call may be wrong. This CDR3 region has 15 residues. Germline CDR1 is SGHAT and CDR2 is FQNNGV.

The V gene is TRBV6-1, the J gene TRBJ1-1; 7 bases agree with TRBD1. CDR3 length equals 12 residues. V gave up 3 bases and J gave up 8 bases; unmatched junction bases: 3. Looked up from germline, CDR1 is MNHNS and CDR2 is SASEGT. This CDR3 reads CASSDLTGEAFF. CDR3 DNA sequence: TGTGCCAGCAGTGATTTGACAGGGGAAGCTTTCTTT.

The V and J genes are TRBV7-3 and TRBJ2-1; D is undetermined. CDR3 length equals 14 residues. From germline, CDR1 is SGHTA and CDR2 FQGTGA. V was pared by 5 bases and J by 5 bases, with 13 bases between. The CDR3 DNA reads as TGTGCCAGCAGCCACACGGGTTGGGACAATGAGCAGTTCTTC. This translates into CASSHTGWDNEQFF. The full variable domain, with the rest looked up from reference TRBV7-3 and TRBJ2-1, is GAGVSQTPSNKVTEKGKYVELRCDPISGHTALYWYRQSLGQGPEFLIYFQGTGAADDSGLPNDRFFAVRPEGSVSTLKIQRTERGDSAVYLCASSHTGWDNEQFFGPGTRLTVL.

This chain joins TRBV11-2 and TRBJ2-7; D remains ambiguous. Trimming took off 4 bases at V and 4 bases at J, with 8 bases between the two ends. The CDR3 is 12 residues long. Germline V gives CDR1 SGHAT, CDR2 FQNNGV. The CDR3 sequence is CASSYSGYEQYF. In nucleotides, the CDR3 is TGTGCCAGCAGCTATTCTGGGTACGAGCAGTACTTC.

The V gene is TRBV7-9, the J gene TRBJ2-7; the D gene is possibly TRBD1 (5 bases). The CDR3 contains 14 residues. The germline V gene encodes CDR1 SEHNR and CDR2 FQNEAQ (reference sequence). Trimming cost V 4 bases and J 2 bases, with 12 bases left between them. The CDR3 loop is CASSSDRIAYEQYF. For the CDR3, the DNA is TGTGCCAGCAGCTCCGACAGAATCGCCTACGAGCAGTACTTC.

As DNA, the CDR3 is TGTGCCAGCAGTTTACATCCTCAGGGGGCGGGTCAGCCCCAGCATTTT. Translating gives CASSLHPQGAGQPQHF. The chain has TRBV27 and TRBJ1-5; 8 bases align to TRBD1. V gave up 2 bases and J gave up 6 bases; unmatched junction bases: 9. The length of the CDR3 is 16 residues. Per the germline V gene, CDR1 is MNHEY and CDR2 is SMNVEV (reference sequence).

V usage is TRBV5-1 and J usage is TRBJ1-2; 7 bases map to TRBD1. The CDR3 runs to 13 residues. Unmatched junction bases numbered 6, after V lost 7 bases and J lost 3 bases. Germline values: CDR1 SGHRS, CDR2 YFSETQ. The CDR3 is CASHPGTDYGYTF. CDR3 sequence (DNA): TGCGCCAGCCACCCCGGGACAGACTATGGCTACACCTTC.

In this sample, this clone turned up once. The V gene is TRBV13, the J gene TRBJ2-1; no clear D gene. V was trimmed by 6 bases and J by 4 bases, leaving 10 bases between them. The germline gives CDR1 PRHDT, CDR2 FYEKMQ (reference sequence). There are 13 residues in the CDR3. Here the CDR3 DNA reads TGTGCCAGCAGGCTCAAACGGTACAATGAGCAGTTCTTC. It translates to CASRLKRYNEQFF.

The chain recombines TRBV4-3 with TRBJ2-7; 9 bases match TRBD2. The V gene's germline CDR1 is LGHNA and CDR2 YSLEER. Trimming at V came to 0 bases and at J to 3 bases, leaving 9 bases not matched to a gene. The CDR3 length is 17 residues. The CDR3 region is CASSQEHHSSGVYEQYF. DNA of the CDR3: TGCGCCAGCAGCCAAGAACACCATTCTAGCGGGGTCTACGAGCAGTACTTC.

The chain joins TRBV18 to TRBJ2-1, with D unresolved. The germline gives CDR1 KGHSH, CDR2 LQKENI. Trimming removed 4 bases at V and 0 bases at J, with 7 bases between. This CDR3 is 14 amino acids long. This CDR3 is CASSLQSSYNEQFF. DNA of the CDR3: TGTGCCAGCTCACTCCAGAGCTCCTACAATGAGCAGTTCTTC.

This rearrangement joins TRBV19 to TRBJ2-1; D might be TRBD2 (5 bases). Germline CDR1 and CDR2: LNHDA and SQIVND (reference sequence). The V gene lost 6 bases and the J gene lost 6 bases, with 9 bases spanning the gap. The CDR3 covers 12 residues. The CDR3 reads CASSLGLNEQFF. The CDR3 DNA reads TGTGCCAGTAGCCTAGGACTCAATGAGCAGTTCTTC.

The chain joins TRBV5-6 to TRBJ2-7; no firm D call. The CDR3 totals 12 residues. Germline V CDR1 and CDR2: SGHDT, YYEEEE. V was shortened by 0 bases and J by 12 bases, with 13 bases between the two germline ends. The CDR3 protein is CASSLGGGHRYF. CDR3 coding DNA: TGTGCCAGCAGCTTGGGCGGCGGCCATCGGTACTTC.

CDR3 DNA: TGTGCCAGCAGCCCTAAGGACGCTACCGTCTACAATGAGCAGTTCTTC. This translates into CASSPKDATVYNEQFF. The V call is TRBV11-2, the J call TRBJ2-1; D unclear. Germline V gene sequence: CDR1 SGHAT, CDR2 FQNNGV. The CDR3 is 16 residues long. V lost 5 bases to trimming and J lost 3 bases, with 17 bases between them.

The chain couples TRBV9 to TRBJ1-2; TRBD1 aligns across 7 bases. The CDR3 has 14 amino acids. Germline V gene data show CDR1 as SGDLS and CDR2 as YYNGEE. The ends lost 4 bases at V and 4 bases at J; junction bases unmatched: 7. DNA of the CDR3: TGTGCCAGCAGCTCTTCGACAGGGACCTATGGCTACACCTTC. It encodes CASSSSTGTYGYTF.

V usage is TRBV7-3 and J usage is TRBJ2-5; D call uncertain. Germline V gene data show CDR1 as SGHTA and CDR2 as FQGTGA. The CDR3 spans 13 residues. Deletions cut 0 bases from V and 5 bases from J, with 7 bases between. The CDR3 here is CASSLTPRETQYF. CDR3 DNA sequence: TGTGCCAGCAGCTTAACCCCCAGGGAGACCCAGTACTTC.

The rearrangement uses TRBV4-2 and TRBJ2-5; 7 nucleotides line up with TRBD2. The CDR3 has 16 amino acids. The ends lost 5 bases at V and 3 bases at J; junction bases unmatched: 12. Germline V gives CDR1 LGHNA, CDR2 YNFKEQ. CDR3 sequence (DNA): TGTGCCAGCAGCAGGGTTGATGGGCTAGCGGAAGAGACCCAGTACTTC. It yields the protein CASSRVDGLAEETQYF.

The gene calls are TRBV7-9 and TRBJ2-6, with D unresolved. V dropped 4 bases and J dropped 1 base, with 11 bases sitting between them. CDR1 is SEHNR, CDR2 FQNEAQ, per germline (reference sequence). This CDR3 has 16 amino acids. CDR3 nucleotides: TGTGCCAGCAGCTCAACAAGGGTTTCTGGGGCCAACGTCCTGACTTTC. Translation gives CASSSTRVSGANVLTF.

The J gene is TRBJ2-2, the V gene TRBV14; D may correspond to TRBD1 or TRBD2 (5 bases each). CDR3 size: 17 residues. Germline lookup yields CDR1 SGHDN and CDR2 FVKESK. Between the trimmed V and J ends, which lost 5 bases and 11 bases, there was a span of 27 bases. The CDR3 protein is CASSSRSGTRGTGELFF. The DNA of the CDR3 is TGTGCCAGCAGCTCCCGCTCCGGGACCCGGGGCACGGGAGAGCTGTTTTTT. Full variable domain (missing parts from reference TRBV14 and TRBJ2-2): EAGVTQFPSHSVIEKGQTVTLRCDPISGHDNLYWYRRVMGKEIKFLLHFVKESKQDESGMPNNRFLAERTGGTYSTLKVQPAELEDSGVYFCASSSRSGTRGTGELFFGEGSRLTVL.

This chain connects TRBV10-3 to TRBJ1-5, with 9 bases identical to TRBD1. Germline V lookup: CDR1 ENHRY, CDR2 SYGVKD. J lost 8 bases, V lost 4 bases, and 6 bases had no gene match. The CDR3 has 14 amino acids. The CDR3 DNA reads as TGTGCCATCAGTGGGGGACAGGGCAAGGAGCCCCAGCATTTT. Protein product: CAISGGQGKEPQHF.